This TCR beta chain comes out of a study of blood T cell repertoires in COVID-19. For the study at large: In each case, the material was cDNA or gDNA derived from T cells, B-cell-depleted T cells, or PBMCs.

The germline V gene has CDR1 SNHLY and CDR2 FYNNEI. The CDR3 totals 14 residues. J lost 4 bases, V lost 6 bases, and 6 bases had no gene match. Among Cohort 3 donors, those recovered had two negative PCRs, clearance, or symptom resolution. In the original workflow: Researchers report that nucleated cell counts were estimated from reference gene primer amplification. TCRdb keeps only in-frame clones here, not all; method: immunoSEQ multiplex PCR. V and J calls and clone size are given by that table; D and trimming were obtained from the DNA. The table shows some 150,000 clones, with approximately 80% occurring only once.

Sequencing was performed on PBMCs or T cells enriched from blood (not recorded which). The chain combines TRBV2 with TRBJ1-2; TRBD1 matches 9 bases. This clonotype originated in a woman in her 50s who had recovered from COVID-19. The CDR3 here is CASRPGQGIYGYTF. In nucleotides, the CDR3 is TGTGCCAGCAGGCCGGGACAGGGTATCTATGGCTACACCTTC.